The 24 T cell receptor beta chains below come from one sample, sequenced in a study of shared clonotypes between healthy human individuals. Only in-frame clones appear in the TCRdb table, and some are missing; sequencing was by immunoSEQ multiplex PCR. The table shows 800,000 to 950,000 clones, with 95% to 97% occurring only once. Terminally differentiated effector memory CD45RA+ cells were left out of the naive CD8 fraction, which was CD45RO-negative and positively selected for CCR7. The sample comprised naive CD8+ T cells sorted from blood. All receptors derive from a man aged 25-45 years in good health.

The V and J genes are TRBV11-2 and TRBJ2-7; no clear D gene. Trimming took 4 bases from V and 1 from J, leaving 8 bases between them. This CDR3 comprises 13 residues. CDR1 is SGHAT and CDR2 is FQNNGV in the germline V gene. The CDR3 DNA sequence: TGTGCCAGCAGCTCGGGTGGGTCCTACGAGCAGTACTTC. It is translated as CASSSGGSYEQYF.

This chain connects TRBV5-4 to TRBJ2-1, with 11 bases identical to TRBD2. The CDR3 spans 15 residues. Germline V gene sequence: CDR1 SGHNT, CDR2 YYREEE (reference sequence). The V and J ends lost 4 bases and 7 bases, in that order; junction bases with no gene match: 7. In DNA, the CDR3 is TGTGCCAGCAGCGCGACTAGCGGGACCGGAAATGAGCAGTTCTTC. This gives the protein CASSATSGTGNEQFF.

As DNA, the CDR3 is TGTGCCAGCAGTTACGCAGAGCGGGAGTACGAGCAGTACTTC. Translation gives CASSYAEREYEQYF. The rearrangement links TRBV6-5 to TRBJ2-7, with 8 nucleotides matching TRBD2. V gave up 2 bases and J gave up 4 bases; unmatched junction bases: 4. The germline CDR1 and CDR2 sequences are MNHEY and SVGAGI. This CDR3 comprises 14 residues.

The chain is built from TRBV6-5 and TRBJ1-4; 8 bases line up with TRBD1. From germline, CDR1 is MNHEY and CDR2 SVGAGI. The ends lost 3 bases at V and 6 bases at J; junction bases unmatched: 3. The CDR3 covers 14 residues. CDR3 loop: CASSYGQGDEKLFF. The CDR3 DNA follows: TGTGCCAGCAGTTATGGACAGGGAGATGAAAAACTGTTTTTT.

The gene calls are TRBV7-6 and TRBJ1-2; weak D call: TRBD1 (5 bases). The CDR3 covers 14 residues. The germline V gene encodes CDR1 SGHVS and CDR2 FNYEAQ. Trimming removed 7 bases at V and 4 bases at J, with 16 bases between. The CDR3 here is CASTQGIGGYGYTF. CDR3 coding DNA: TGTGCCAGCACGCAGGGCATTGGGGGCTATGGCTACACCTTC.

This chain uses TRBV7-9 with TRBJ2-1; the D gene is possibly TRBD2 (6 bases). The CDR3 runs 16 residues. Germline assignment: CDR1 SEHNR and CDR2 FQNEAQ (reference sequence). V was trimmed by 2 bases and J by 5 bases, leaving 16 bases between them. The CDR3 loop is CASSLLWASAHNEQFF. Written as DNA, the CDR3 is TGTGCCAGCAGCTTACTTTGGGCTAGCGCTCACAATGAGCAGTTCTTC.

The chain links TRBV10-3 to TRBJ2-3, with TRBD2 matching over 12 bases. The germline CDR1 and CDR2 sequences are ENHRY and SYGVKD. J gave up 4 bases and V 0 bases, and 2 bases lay outside the gene matches. CDR3 size: 16 residues. The CDR3 DNA follows: TGTGCCATCAGTGAGTCATCTAGCGGGAGGGCAGATACGCAGTATTTT. It encodes CAISESSSGRADTQYF.

This clone was seen just once. The chain carries TRBV7-9 and TRBJ2-3; tentatively, D is TRBD1 (6 bases). Germline V gene sequence: CDR1 SEHNR, CDR2 FQNEAQ (reference sequence). V shed 10 bases and J shed 6 bases, with 17 bases lying between them. This CDR3 is built from 13 residues. CDR3 DNA: TGTGCCACGAGCGGCGCCCAGGGGGATACGCAGTATTTT. It specifies CATSGAQGDTQYF.

The chain has TRBV15 and TRBJ2-7; 8 bases match TRBD1. V was pared by 6 bases and J by 4 bases, with 5 bases of the junction left unmatched. The CDR3 spans 13 residues. CDR1 is LNHNV and CDR2 is YYDKDF in the germline V gene (reference sequence). As DNA, the CDR3 is TGTGCCACCAGTCTGGACAGGGAGTACGAGCAGTACTTC. Amino acid sequence: CATSLDREYEQYF.

The chain uses TRBV28 and TRBJ2-7, with D hard to call. Germline lookup yields CDR1 MDHEN and CDR2 SYDVKM. V lost 2 bases, J lost 1 base, and 24 bases lay in between. This CDR3 comprises 19 residues. The CDR3 sequence: CASSLPQAVRPPLSYEQYF. CDR3 DNA: TGTGCCAGCAGTTTACCCCAAGCCGTTAGACCGCCCCTATCCTACGAGCAGTACTTC.

V usage is TRBV30 and J usage is TRBJ2-7; 13 bases map to TRBD2. Unmatched junction bases numbered 1, after V lost 5 bases and J lost 6 bases. This CDR3 is 12 amino acids long. The germline gives CDR1 GTSNPN, CDR2 SVGIG (reference sequence). The CDR3 DNA reads TGTGCCTGGGGACTAGCGGGAGTCGAGCAGTACTTC. This codes for CAWGLAGVEQYF. Together with reference TRBV30 and TRBJ2-7, the CDR3 gives the full variable domain: SQTIHQWPATLVQPVGSPLSLECTVEGTSNPNLYWYRQAAGRGLQLLFYSVGIGQISSEVPQNLSASRPQDRQFILSSKKLLLSDSGFYLCAWGLAGVEQYFGPGTRLTVT.

V is TRBV14 and J is TRBJ2-4, with a possible D match to TRBD1 (6 bases). Deletions cut 1 base from V and 10 bases from J, with 14 bases between. Germline assignment: CDR1 SGHDN and CDR2 FVKESK. This CDR3 spans 14 amino acids. CDR3: CASSQAKTTGIQYF. The CDR3 nucleotides are TGTGCCAGCAGCCAAGCAAAGACCACAGGGATTCAGTACTTC.

The genes are TRBV29-1 and TRBJ2-2, with 11 bases aligning to TRBD1. V lost 1 base, J lost 4 bases, and 11 bases stayed unmatched. Germline loops: CDR1 SQVTM, CDR2 ANQGSEA. This CDR3 contains 18 residues. The CDR3 reads CSVEGSVDRGRVTGELFF. In DNA form, the CDR3 reads TGCAGCGTTGAAGGGTCCGTGGACAGGGGGCGCGTCACCGGGGAGCTGTTTTTT.

The chain carries TRBV5-4 and TRBJ2-2; D possibly corresponds to TRBD2 (6 bases). Germline loops: CDR1 SGHNT, CDR2 YYREEE (reference sequence). V was shortened by 2 bases and J by 6 bases, with 8 bases between the two germline ends. This CDR3 spans 13 amino acids. The CDR3 sequence is CASSFGGAGELFF. The CDR3 bases are TGTGCCAGCAGCTTTGGAGGGGCCGGGGAGCTGTTTTTT. Supplemented by reference TRBV5-4 and TRBJ2-2, the full variable domain reads ETGVTQSPTHLIKTRGQQVTLRCSSQSGHNTVSWYQQALGQGPQFIFQYYREEENGRGNFPPRFSGLQFPNYSSELNVNALELDDSALYLCASSFGGAGELFFGEGSRLTVL.

This chain links TRBV7-9 with TRBJ2-1, with D unresolved. Germline V gene data show CDR1 as SEHNR and CDR2 as FQNEAQ (reference sequence). V was shortened by 8 bases and J by 4 bases, with 6 bases between the two germline ends. The length of the CDR3 is 11 residues. CDR3 DNA: TGTGCCAGCGGCACTTACAATGAGCAGTTCTTC. This sequence encodes CASGTYNEQFF.

This chain connects TRBV7-9 to TRBJ2-1; 11 positions agree with TRBD2. The CDR3 loop spans 15 amino acids. Germline CDR1 SEHNR, CDR2 FQNEAQ (reference sequence). With V trimmed by 2 bases and J by 6 bases, 3 bases remained unmatched. CDR3 region: CASSLNSGRANEQFF. CDR3 nucleotide sequence: TGTGCCAGCAGCTTAAATAGCGGGAGGGCCAATGAGCAGTTCTTC.

This chain links TRBV5-4 with TRBJ2-3; TRBD2 aligns across 7 bases. Germline trimming cut 3 bases from V and 0 bases from J; bases unmatched to any gene: 7. Germline loops: CDR1 SGHNT, CDR2 YYREEE (reference sequence). CDR3 length: 16 amino acids. Here the CDR3 reads CASSSGTSVSTDTQYF. DNA of the CDR3: TGTGCCAGCAGCTCGGGAACTAGCGTCAGCACAGATACGCAGTATTTT.

V gene TRBV28 combines with J gene TRBJ2-5, with 12 positions matching TRBD2. This CDR3 is 16 amino acids long. J gave up 5 bases and V 5 bases, and 9 bases lay outside the gene matches. The germline gives CDR1 MDHEN, CDR2 SYDVKM. The CDR3 coding sequence is TGTGCCAGCAGTCTGCTAGCGGGAGGGTTGGGGGAGACCCAGTACTTC. Translation gives CASSLLAGGLGETQYF.

This clone was picked up one time. The DNA of the CDR3 is TGTGCCAGCAGTTACTCGCCAGCGACCACGCATGACACCCAGTACTTC. As protein: CASSYSPATTHDTQYF. V gene TRBV6-5 combines with J gene TRBJ2-5; D not certain. The V and J ends lost 0 bases and 8 bases respectively, with 19 bases between them. This CDR3 is built from 16 residues. Germline V gene lookup returns CDR1 MNHEY and CDR2 SVGAGI.

The rearrangement uses TRBV7-9 and TRBJ1-2, with D unresolved. The germline CDR1 and CDR2 sequences are SEHNR and FQNEAQ (reference sequence). Trimming took 5 bases from V and 3 from J, leaving 13 bases between them. This CDR3 spans 14 amino acids. The CDR3 DNA reads TGTGCCAGCAGCCCAACACCGCAGCACTATGGCTACACCTTC. Translated, it gives CASSPTPQHYGYTF.

The chain is built from TRBV27 and TRBJ2-5; 7 bases agree with TRBD2. Looked up from germline, CDR1 is MNHEY and CDR2 is SMNVEV (reference sequence). CDR3 length equals 15 residues. J was trimmed by 5 bases and V by 7 bases; bases with no gene match: 13. The CDR3 here is CASNLADNPRETQYF. As DNA, the CDR3 is TGTGCCAGCAATCTAGCGGACAATCCACGGGAGACCCAGTACTTC.

This chain uses TRBV5-6 with TRBJ2-7; TRBD2 matches 9 bases. Germline V CDR1 and CDR2: SGHDT, YYEEEE. Unmatched junction bases numbered 9, after V lost 4 bases and J lost 1 base. The CDR3 consists of 16 residues. The CDR3: CASSPLGAGGSYEQYF. CDR3 sequence (DNA): TGTGCCAGCAGCCCCCTCGGGGCGGGAGGGTCCTACGAGCAGTACTTC. Full variable domain (outside the CDR3, taken from reference TRBV5-6 and TRBJ2-7): DAGVTQSPTHLIKTRGQQVTLRCSPKSGHDTVSWYQQALGQGPQFIFQYYEEEERQRGNFPDRFSGHQFPNYSSELNVNALLLGDSALYLCASSPLGAGGSYEQYFGPGTRLTVT.

This chain uses TRBV5-1 with TRBJ2-1; tentative D call: TRBD2 (5 bases). CDR1 is SGHRS, CDR2 YFSETQ, per germline. V gave up 0 bases and J gave up 15 bases, with 13 bases separating them. CDR3 length: 12 residues. CDR3 sequence (DNA): TGCGCCAGCAGCTTGGCCGGCGGGTTGGGGTTCTTC. It translates to CASSLAGGLGFF.

The rearrangement joins TRBV7-8 to TRBJ2-1, with 13 bases identical to TRBD2. From germline, CDR1 is SGHVS and CDR2 FQNEAQ. The CDR3 runs 15 residues. Germline trimming cut 3 bases from V and 6 bases from J; bases unmatched to any gene: 2. The chain's CDR3 is CASSFTSGRVNEQFF. The DNA of the CDR3 is TGTGCCAGCAGCTTCACTAGCGGGAGGGTCAATGAGCAGTTCTTC. Together with reference TRBV7-8 and TRBJ2-1, the CDR3 gives the full variable domain: GAGVSQSPRYKVAKRGQDVALRCDPISGHVSLFWYQQALGQGPEFLTYFQNEAQLDKSGLPSDRFFAERPEGSVSTLKIQRTQQEDSAVYLCASSFTSGRVNEQFFGPGTRLTVL.